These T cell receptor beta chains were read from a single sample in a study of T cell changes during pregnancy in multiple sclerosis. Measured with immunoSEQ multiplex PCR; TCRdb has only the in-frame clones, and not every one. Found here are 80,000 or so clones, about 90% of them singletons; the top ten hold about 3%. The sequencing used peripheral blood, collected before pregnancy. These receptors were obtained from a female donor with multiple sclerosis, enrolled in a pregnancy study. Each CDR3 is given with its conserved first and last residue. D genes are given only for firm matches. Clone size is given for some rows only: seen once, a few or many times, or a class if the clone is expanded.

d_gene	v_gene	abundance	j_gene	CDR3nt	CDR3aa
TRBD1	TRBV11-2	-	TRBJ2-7	TGTGCCAGCAGCCTCATTATACCGGGACAGGCCTCCTACGAGCAGTACTTC	CASSLIIPGQASYEQYF
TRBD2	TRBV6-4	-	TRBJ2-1	TGTGCCAGCAGCCCCTTGTCTAGCGGGAGGTACAATGAGCAGTTCTTC	CASSPLSSGRYNEQFF
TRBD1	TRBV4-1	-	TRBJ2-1	TGCGCCAGCAGCCCACCGGGACAGGGGGCAGATGAGCAGTTCTTC	CASSPPGQGADEQFF
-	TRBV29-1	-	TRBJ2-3	TGCAGCGTTGCAGCGGCAGTAGGAGATACGCAGTATTTT	CSVAAAVGDTQYF
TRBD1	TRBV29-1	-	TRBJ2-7	TGCAGCGTTCCGGGACAGGGTAAAAGCGGAGACTCCTACGAGCAGTACTTC	CSVPGQGKSGDSYEQYF
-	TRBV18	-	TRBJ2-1	TGTGCCAGCTCTCTCCCCGGGATCACGGGCAATGAGCAGTTCTTC	CASSLPGITGNEQFF
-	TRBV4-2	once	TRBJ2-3	TGTGCCAGCAGCCAAGATCGGTCTAGACAGTATTTT	CASSQDRSRQYF
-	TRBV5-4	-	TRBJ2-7	TGTGCCAGCAGCCCGGGGGTCGCAGGCTCCTACGAGCAGTACTTC	CASSPGVAGSYEQYF
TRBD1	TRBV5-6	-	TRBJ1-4	TGTGCCAGCAGCTCAAAACAGGGGGCAGGTGAAAAACTGTTTTTT	CASSSKQGAGEKLFF
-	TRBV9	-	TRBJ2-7	TGTGCCAGCAGCGTAGAGGGACTCTCTCACTACGAGCAGTACTTC	CASSVEGLSHYEQYF
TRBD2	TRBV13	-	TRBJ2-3	TGTGCCAGCAGAGGTAGCGGGATAGATACGCAGTATTTT	CASRGSGIDTQYF
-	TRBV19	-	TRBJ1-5	TGTGCCAGTAGTACGGCAGGGACTGGTCAGCCCCAGCATTTT	CASSTAGTGQPQHF
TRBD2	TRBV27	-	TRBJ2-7	TGTGCCAGCAGTTACAGGACTAGCGGCTCCTACGAGCAGTACTTC	CASSYRTSGSYEQYF
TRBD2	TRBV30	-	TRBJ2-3	TGTGCCTGGAGTGGGGGTTCTAGCGGGGTATTCAGGAATACGCAGTATTTT	CAWSGGSSGVFRNTQYF
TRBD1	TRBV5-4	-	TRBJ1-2	TGTGCCAGCAGCCTAGGGGACAGGGATCGGTATGGCTACACCTTC	CASSLGDRDRYGYTF
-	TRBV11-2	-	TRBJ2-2	TGTGCCAGCAGCTACCCAAAACCCCAGGGCGGGGAGCTGTTTTTT	CASSYPKPQGGELFF
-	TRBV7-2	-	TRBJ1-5	TGTGCCAGCAGCTTAGCGATGGGCCTTACCCATCAGCCCCAGCATTTT	CASSLAMGLTHQPQHF
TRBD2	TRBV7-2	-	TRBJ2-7	TGTGCCAGCAGCTCATCCACGCTGGGGGGGTCGTCCTACGAGCAGTACTTC	CASSSSTLGGSSYEQYF
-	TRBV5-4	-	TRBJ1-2	TGTGCCAGCAGCCCAAAAAGACAGGACTATGGCTACACCTTC	CASSPKRQDYGYTF
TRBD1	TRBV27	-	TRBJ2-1	TGTGCCAGCAGCAACCGGGACAGGGTTGCGGCGGGCAATGAGCAGTTCTTC	CASSNRDRVAAGNEQFF
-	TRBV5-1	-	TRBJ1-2	TGCGCCAGCAGCTTGGCCGTAGGGGTTATAGACTATGGCTACACCTTC	CASSLAVGVIDYGYTF
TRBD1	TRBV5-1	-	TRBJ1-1	TGCGCCAGCAGCTCCGGGACAGCGAACACTGAAGCTTTCTTT	CASSSGTANTEAFF
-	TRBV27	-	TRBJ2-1	TGTGCCAGCAGTTTATTTGGACAGCTCAATGAGCAGTTCTTC	CASSLFGQLNEQFF
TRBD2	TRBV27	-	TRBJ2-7	TGTGCCAGCAGTTTAAGAAGCGGGAGAGCTTTAATCCCTCTCGAGCAGTACTTC	CASSLRSGRALIPLEQYF
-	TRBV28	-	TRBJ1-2	TGTGCCAGCAGTTTATGGTGGGGCAGAGATAACTATGGCTACACCTTC	CASSLWWGRDNYGYTF
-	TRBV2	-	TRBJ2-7	TGTGCCGCGGGACGGGACTCCTACGAGCAGTACTTC	CAAGRDSYEQYF
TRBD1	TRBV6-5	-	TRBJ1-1	TGTGCCAGCAGTTATGAGGGGGCCGACACTGAAGCTTTCTTT	CASSYEGADTEAFF
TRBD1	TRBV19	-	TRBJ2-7	TGTGCCAGTAGTACGGACAGGGGCCTCTCCTACGAGCAGTACTTC	CASSTDRGLSYEQYF
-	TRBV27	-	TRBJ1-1	TGTGCCAGCAGTTTACAGGGATCGGGCACTGAAGCTTTCTTT	CASSLQGSGTEAFF
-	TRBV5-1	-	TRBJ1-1	TGCGCCAGCAGCTTGGCCGGGAAGAACACTGAAGCTTTCTTT	CASSLAGKNTEAFF
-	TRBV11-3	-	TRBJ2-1	TGTGCCAGCAGCTTAGCCGGTGGGGCAGGCCTCAATGAGCAGTTCTTC	CASSLAGGAGLNEQFF
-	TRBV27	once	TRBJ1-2	TGTGCCAGCAGTTTTAGCGAAGGGCAGGCCTATGGCTACACCTTC	CASSFSEGQAYGYTF
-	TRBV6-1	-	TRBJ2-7	TGTGCCAGCAGTCCGTACAGGGTACCCGACGAGCAGTACTTC	CASSPYRVPDEQYF
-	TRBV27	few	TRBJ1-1	TGTGCCAGCAGTTCGTACACTGAAGCTTTCTTT	CASSSYTEAFF
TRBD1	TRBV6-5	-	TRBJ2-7	TGTGCCAGCAGCCCGACAGGGGCGATTTCCGACGAGCAGTACTTC	CASSPTGAISDEQYF
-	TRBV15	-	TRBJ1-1	TGTGCCACCAGCAGAGAAGGGGCAGGGTATGAAGCTTTCTTT	CATSREGAGYEAFF
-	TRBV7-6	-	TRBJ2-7	TGTGCCAGCAGCGAGCCGGGTCCCCTGGACGAGCAGTACTTC	CASSEPGPLDEQYF
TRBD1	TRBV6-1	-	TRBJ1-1	TGTGCCAGCAGTGAAGCGGGGACAGGCGCTAACACTGAAGCTTTCTTT	CASSEAGTGANTEAFF